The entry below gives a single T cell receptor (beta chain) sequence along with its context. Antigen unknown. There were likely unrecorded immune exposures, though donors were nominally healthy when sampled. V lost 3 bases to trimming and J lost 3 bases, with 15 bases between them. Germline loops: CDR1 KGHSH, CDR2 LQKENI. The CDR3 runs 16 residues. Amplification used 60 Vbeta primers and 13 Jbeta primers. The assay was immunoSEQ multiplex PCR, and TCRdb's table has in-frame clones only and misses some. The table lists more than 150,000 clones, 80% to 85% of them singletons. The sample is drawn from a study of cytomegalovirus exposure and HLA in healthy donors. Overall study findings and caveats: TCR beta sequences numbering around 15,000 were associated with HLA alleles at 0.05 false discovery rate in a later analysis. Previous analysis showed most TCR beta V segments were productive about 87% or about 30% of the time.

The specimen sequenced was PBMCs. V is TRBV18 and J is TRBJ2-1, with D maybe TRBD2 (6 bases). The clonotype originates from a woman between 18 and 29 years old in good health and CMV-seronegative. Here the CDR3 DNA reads TGTGCCAGCTCACCCGGGGGACCGACGAACTACAATGAGCAGTTCTTC. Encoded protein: CASSPGGPTNYNEQFF. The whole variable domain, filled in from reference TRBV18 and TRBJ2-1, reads NAGVMQNPRHLVRRRGQEARLRCSPMKGHSHVYWYRQLPEEGLKFMVYLQKENIIDESGMPKERFSAEFPKEGPSILRIQQVVRGDSAAYFCASSPGGPTNYNEQFFGPGTRLTVL.